Following are 30 T cell receptor beta chains from one sample sequenced in a study of tumor-infiltrating lymphocytes in glioblastoma multiforme. Three nested ARM-PCR rounds with V-beta and C-beta primers built TCRB libraries. TCRdb re-analysed the multiplex PCR reads in MiXCR, keeping a single row per CDR3 protein. The sample has 15,000 to 20,000 distinct CDR3 sequences, around 72% seen once; the top ten hold approximately 18%. Sequencing input: peripheral blood. The receptor source for this set is a male donor with glioblastoma.

As for this clonotype: It is likely a read error, because the conserved phenylalanine at the end of the CDR3 is missing. Because the CDR3's place on the DNA is in doubt, the DNA is left out and the CDR3 is given as listed by TCRdb. This sequence joins TRBV11-1 and TRBJ2-2. Germline lookup yields CDR1 SGHAT and CDR2 FQDESV (reference sequence). Counting both end residues, the CDR3 totals 15 amino acids. CDR3 sequence: CASSLVLADTGELYL.

This clonotype was seen just once. One junction end does not reproduce the germline sequence, and a read error may be involved. This rearrangement joins TRBV5-6 to TRBJ2-7; D is ambiguous. Germline lookup yields CDR1 SGHDT and CDR2 YYEEEE. This CDR3 comprises 14 residues. CDR3 residues: CVSSPYNVPYEQYF. The CDR3 nucleotides read TGTGTCAGCAGCCCATACAATGTACCCTACGAGCAGTACTTC. The whole variable domain, remainder taken from reference TRBV5-6 and TRBJ2-7, is DAGVTQSPTHLIKTRGQQVTLRCSPKSGHDTVSWYQQALGQGPQFIFQYYEEEERQRGNFPDRFSGHQFPNYSSELNVNALLLGDSALYLCVSSPYNVPYEQYFGPGTRLTVT.

As for this clonotype: A much larger clonotype is one base distant, so this may be a read error. V and J are TRBV5-1 and TRBJ1-2, with 7 bases fitting TRBD1. Unmatched junction bases numbered 9, after V lost 0 bases and J lost 7 bases. Looked up from germline, CDR1 is SGHRS and CDR2 is YFSETQ. This CDR3 spans 15 amino acids. CDR3 amino acids: CASSLATGTACGYTF. The CDR3 bases are TGCGCCAGCAGCTTGGCCACCGGGACAGCTTGTGGCTACACCTTC.

V and J are TRBV11-2 and TRBJ2-2, with 9 positions matching TRBD2. Unmatched junction bases numbered 5, after V lost 8 bases and J lost 1 base. This CDR3 is 15 amino acids long. Looked up from germline, CDR1 is SGHAT and CDR2 is FQNNGV. DNA of the CDR3: TGTGCCAGCGCTCCGACTAGCGGGAACACCGGGGAGCTGTTTTTT. It yields the protein CASAPTSGNTGELFF.

This clonotype was observed at least ten times. At one end, the junction sequence differs from germline, possibly due to a read error. The chain combines TRBV12-3 or TRBV12-4 with TRBJ2-4, with TRBD2 identical over 10 bases. This CDR3 contains 12 residues. The CDR3 loop is CASSRSGTSELF. The CDR3 bases are TGTGCCAGCAGTCGATCCGGGACTAGCGAGCTCTTC.

V usage is TRBV29-1 and J usage is TRBJ2-3; a weak D match, TRBD1 (5 bases). The DNA end is a closer match to TRBJ1-5, so the J assignment may be wrong. The V gene's germline CDR1 is SQVTM and CDR2 ANQGSEA. This CDR3 region has 14 residues. CDR3: CSVGGRVSTDTQHF. CDR3 coding DNA: TGCAGCGTTGGAGGCAGGGTCTCCACAGATACGCAGCATTTT.

To note about this clonotype: Likely a read error: the CDR3 ends without its conserved phenylalanine or tryptophan. The chain uses TRBV2 and TRBJ2-1; D tentatively fits TRBD1 or TRBD2 (5 bases each). Germline CDR1 SNHLY, CDR2 FYNNEI. With 6 bases removed from V and 13 bases from J, the gap between germline ends came to 25 bases. The CDR3 covers 15 residues. CDR3 residues: CASRVATQPGPPQFL. CDR3 DNA: TGTGCCAGCAGAGTAGCGACACAACCGGGACCCCCACAGTTCCTC.

This clonotype has ten or more counts. The gene calls are TRBV28 and TRBJ2-7; D ambiguous. The CDR3 is 14 amino acids. Deletions cut 4 bases from V and 8 bases from J, with 18 bases between. From germline, CDR1 is MDHEN and CDR2 SYDVKM. CDR3 in amino acids: CASSSRSTGPQQYF. CDR3 bases: TGTGCCAGCAGTTCGCGTTCGACTGGCCCCCAGCAGTACTTC.

Regarding this clonotype: Germline and junction disagree at one end, which may indicate a read error. The chain joins TRBV20-1 to TRBJ2-5, with D uncertain. Per germline, CDR1 DFQATT and CDR2 SNEGSKA (reference sequence). The CDR3 contains 13 residues. DNA for the CDR3: TGCAGTGCTAGAGACACTACCCAAGGGACCCAGTACTTC. Its protein product is CSARDTTQGTQYF.

In its sample, this clonotype was seen many times. The rearrangement links TRBV6-2 or TRBV6-3 to TRBJ2-1; D is uncertain. In germline, CDR1 is MNHEY, CDR2 SVGEGT. Trimming pared 9 bases from V and 2 bases from J, leaving 11 bases between. This CDR3 contains 13 residues. The CDR3 here is CASSVWAYNEQFF. As DNA, the CDR3 is TGTGCCAGTTCGGTGTGGGCCTACAATGAGCAGTTCTTC.

This clonotype was counted only a few times. The chain couples TRBV29-1 to TRBJ1-2; the D is unclear. CDR3 length equals 10 residues. Germline CDR1 is SQVTM and CDR2 is ANQGSEA. Trimming took off 3 bases at V and 8 bases at J, with 7 bases between the two ends. CDR3 region: CSVDHNGYTF. DNA of the CDR3: TGCAGCGTTGATCATAACGGCTACACCTTC.

This clonotype occurred many times. V usage is TRBV6-6 and J usage is TRBJ1-5; 9 nucleotides match TRBD1. The trim removed 6 bases at V and 4 bases at J, leaving 16 bases unmatched. The germline CDR1 and CDR2 sequences are MNHNY and SVGAGI (reference sequence). The CDR3 length is 18 residues. The CDR3, as DNA: TGTGCCAGCAGCCACCTCCCGCGACAGGGGGATAGAAATCAGCCCCAGCATTTT. Its protein is CASSHLPRQGDRNQPQHF.

This clonotype was recorded only once. The CDR3 here is CASSQDPVAGSSTDTQYF. CDR3 coding DNA: TGCGCCAGCAGCCAAGACCCGGTGGCAGGGTCTAGCACAGATACGCAGTATTTT. V gene TRBV4-1 combines with J gene TRBJ2-3; weak D call: TRBD1 (5 bases). Between the trimmed V and J ends, which lost 0 bases and 0 bases, there was a span of 16 bases. The germline V gene has CDR1 MGHRA and CDR2 YSYEKL. This CDR3 comprises 18 residues.

With regard to this clonotype: A junction end diverges from the germline sequence, so it may reflect a read error. Here the CDR3 reads CSVVGIQETQHF. The CDR3 DNA follows: TGCAGCGTTGTCGGTATCCAAGAGACCCAGCACTTC. The rearrangement links TRBV29-1 to TRBJ2-5; D is unclear. This CDR3 spans 12 amino acids. Germline values: CDR1 SQVTM, CDR2 ANQGSEA.

V gene TRBV2 combines with J gene TRBJ2-1; 7 bases fit TRBD2. Losses at the gene ends were 3 bases for V and 1 base for J; bases not matched to a gene: 6. From germline, CDR1 is SNHLY and CDR2 FYNNEI. The CDR3 consists of 16 residues. The CDR3 DNA reads TGTGCCAGCAGTGACCGGACTAGTAGGTCCTACAATGAGCAGTTCTTC. This encodes CASSDRTSRSYNEQFF.

Concerning this clonotype: The junction shows a germline mismatch at one end, possibly a read error. V and J are TRBV6-1 and TRBJ1-5, with D possibly TRBD1 on 5 matching bases. The CDR3 has 16 residues. CDR1 MNHNS and CDR2 SASEGT come from the germline V gene. The CDR3 region is CASSEVGGLGNLPQHF. DNA of the CDR3: TGTGCCAGCAGTGAGGTGGGGGGATTGGGCAATCTGCCCCAGCATTTT.

As to this clonotype: Given a much more abundant clone one base away, this may be a read error. The CDR3 does not close with the conserved phenylalanine or tryptophan, likely indicating a read error. V gene TRBV6-2 or TRBV6-3 combines with J gene TRBJ2-3; D gene ambiguous. Trimming shortened V by 6 bases and J by 2 bases, and 12 bases separated the two germline ends. Per germline, CDR1 MNHEY and CDR2 SVGEGT. The CDR3 contains 14 residues. CDR3 sequence reads: CASSTTPNTDTQYL. The CDR3 DNA sequence: TGTGCCAGCAGCACGACACCGAACACAGATACGCAGTATTTG.

Comments on this clonotype: The CDR3 does not close with the conserved phenylalanine or tryptophan, likely indicating a read error. The rearrangement links TRBV11-2 to TRBJ1-6; D might be TRBD1 (6 bases). Deletions cut 4 bases from V and 8 bases from J, with 12 bases between. The germline V gene encodes CDR1 SGHAT and CDR2 FQNNGV. The CDR3 loop spans 14 amino acids. The CDR3 coding sequence is TGTGCCAGCAGCTCCCCCAGGGGCGATTCACCCCTCCACCTT. Protein product: CASSSPRGDSPLHL.

A word on this clonotype: Relative to the germline gene, one junction end is altered; a read error may explain this. The V and J genes are TRBV4-2 and TRBJ2-3; D may correspond to TRBD1 or TRBD2 (5 bases each). The CDR3 sequence is 16 residues long. Germline V lookup: CDR1 LGHNA, CDR2 YNFKEQ. In DNA, the CDR3 is TGTGCTAGCAGCCAAGATCGTGGGGGATTTACAGATACGCGGTATTTT. Translating it yields CASSQDRGGFTDTRYF.

The chain carries TRBV11-2 and TRBJ2-7; 7 nucleotides line up with TRBD1. The CDR3 extends over 13 amino acids. V gave up 4 bases and J gave up 9 bases; unmatched junction bases: 9. Germline V gene data show CDR1 as SGHAT and CDR2 as FQNNGV. The CDR3 DNA is TGTGCCAGCAGCTCCATACAGGGGACGATGCAGTACTTC. Amino acid sequence: CASSSIQGTMQYF.

The rearrangement uses TRBV7-9 and TRBJ2-3, with 12 bases fitting TRBD2. J lost 6 bases, V lost 5 bases, and 6 bases had no gene match. CDR3 length equals 15 residues. Germline CDR1 and CDR2: SEHNR and FQNEAQ (reference sequence). The CDR3 nucleotides are TGTGCCAGCAGCCTTACTAGCGGGAGGACTGATACGCAGTATTTT. Its translation is CASSLTSGRTDTQYF. The whole variable domain, filled in from reference TRBV7-9 and TRBJ2-3, reads DTGVSQNPRHKITKRGQNVTFRCDPISEHNRLYWYRQTLGQGPEFLTYFQNEAQLEKSRLLSDRFSAERPKGSFSTLEIQRTEQGDSAMYLCASSLTSGRTDTQYFGPGTRLTVL.

The chain uses TRBV11-3 and TRBJ1-1, with a tentative D call TRBD1 (6 bases). Germline CDR1 and CDR2: SGHNT and YENEEA. The CDR3 sequence is 17 residues long. Trimming removed 7 bases from V and 9 bases from J, with 30 bases in between. CDR3 residues: CASIPAGHAGAHTKAFF. The DNA for the CDR3 is TGTGCCAGCATACCAGCGGGGCATGCAGGGGCGCATACTAAAGCTTTCTTT.

The rearrangement joins TRBV5-5 to TRBJ2-5; no clear D. This CDR3 spans 12 amino acids. Deletions cut 0 bases from V and 7 bases from J, with 7 bases between. Germline V gene data show CDR1 as SGHKS and CDR2 as YYEKEE (reference sequence). CDR3 amino acids: CASSLGWGTQYF. The DNA for the CDR3 is TGTGCCAGCAGCTTGGGGTGGGGGACCCAGTACTTC.

The gene calls are TRBV11-2 and TRBJ2-7; D perhaps matches TRBD2 (5 bases). The CDR3 is 14 amino acids. Trimming left V 1 base short and J 6 bases short, with 13 bases between. The germline CDR1 and CDR2 sequences are SGHAT and FQNNGV. DNA for the CDR3: TGTGCCAGCAGCTTAGGTATCTACGCGGGCGAGCAGTACTTC. Its translation: CASSLGIYAGEQYF. Full variable domain (outside the CDR3, taken from reference TRBV11-2 and TRBJ2-7): EAGVAQSPRYKIIEKRQSVAFWCNPISGHATLYWYQQILGQGPKLLIQFQNNGVVDDSQLPKDRFSAERLKGVDSTLKIQPAKLEDSAVYLCASSLGIYAGEQYFGPGTRLTVT.

Comments on this clonotype: At one end, the junction sequence differs from germline, possibly due to a read error. This chain links TRBV11-2 with TRBJ1-1; no firm D call. The CDR3 is 14 residues long. The germline V gene has CDR1 SGHAT and CDR2 FQNNGV. CDR3 DNA sequence: TGTGCCAGCAGCTTACCGGTGACGAACACTGTAGCTTTATTT. It encodes CASSLPVTNTVALF. Looking up the rest from reference TRBV11-2 and TRBJ1-1 gives the full variable domain: EAGVAQSPRYKIIEKRQSVAFWCNPISGHATLYWYQQILGQGPKLLIQFQNNGVVDDSQLPKDRFSAERLKGVDSTLKIQPAKLEDSAVYLCASSLPVTNTVALFGQGTRLTVV.

The chain has TRBV29-1 and TRBJ2-1; the D is unclear. The length of the CDR3 is 11 residues. Per germline, CDR1 SQVTM and CDR2 ANQGSEA. Trimming removed 6 bases from V and 2 bases from J, with 5 bases in between. CDR3 nucleotide sequence: TGCAGCGTCGAGACCTACAATGAGCAGTTCTTC. Its translation is CSVETYNEQFF.

This clonotype was seen at least ten times. This chain links TRBV7-9 with TRBJ2-1, with TRBD2 matching over 7 bases. The CDR3 length is 14 residues. J gave up 9 bases and V 5 bases, and 10 bases lay outside the gene matches. Germline-derived CDR1 and CDR2 are SEHNR and FQNEAQ (reference sequence). CDR3 residues: CASSPDGGRSEQFF. The DNA of the CDR3 is TGTGCCAGCAGCCCAGACGGGGGGAGGAGTGAGCAGTTCTTC.

Comment on this clonotype: A junction boundary mismatches the germline segment, possibly from a read error. The rearrangement uses TRBV6-1 and TRBJ2-7, with a possible D match to TRBD2 (5 bases). This CDR3 is 15 amino acids long. The germline gives CDR1 MNHNS, CDR2 SASEGT. The CDR3 sequence is CASSESPSGVWEQYF. The CDR3 nucleotides are TGTGCCAGCAGTGAATCCCCGAGCGGAGTCTGGGAGCAGTACTTT.

As concerns this clonotype: This may be a read error: a much more frequent sequence differs by one nucleotide. The V gene is TRBV7-9, the J gene TRBJ1-1; 11 bases map to TRBD1. The CDR3 extends over 15 amino acids. Germline V gene sequence: CDR1 SEHNR, CDR2 FQNEAQ (reference sequence). The chain's CDR3 is CASILAGTGGTEAFF. The CDR3 region has the DNA TGTGCCAGCATCTTAGCAGGGACAGGGGGGACTGAAGCTTTCTTT.

V usage is TRBV11-2 and J usage is TRBJ2-5; no firm D call. Germline loops: CDR1 SGHAT, CDR2 FQNNGV. The CDR3 sequence is 14 residues long. Trimming stripped 1 base from V and 1 base from J, with 7 bases between. This CDR3 reads CASSLAPVQETQYF. The DNA of the CDR3 is TGTGCCAGCAGCTTAGCTCCAGTCCAAGAGACCCAGTACTTC.